This paragraph reports one T cell receptor beta chain. An input of roughly 0.5 to 1 ug of RNA was subjected to reverse transcription using random hexamers. TCRdb redid the calling of the immunoSEQ multiplex PCR reads with MiXCR, one entry per CDR3 protein. The sample holds 210,000 or so distinct CDR3 sequences; approximately 90% are singletons and the top ten take 0.1% to 0.15%. The data belong to a study of CD8 T cells in Susac syndrome. The CDR3 consists of 14 residues. Trimming took 3 bases from V and 0 from J, leaving 9 bases between them. The germline V gene encodes CDR1 SNHLY and CDR2 FYNNEI. The V call is TRBV2, the J call TRBJ2-7; weak D call: TRBD1 (5 bases). Input material: CD8+ T cells from PBMCs. The receptor was derived from a human donor with multiple sclerosis. The CDR3 reads CASSEGPSSYEQYF. Here the CDR3 DNA reads TGTGCCAGCAGTGAGGGGCCGAGCTCCTACGAGCAGTACTTC.